This TCR beta chain came from a study of blood T cell repertoires in COVID-19. Study as a whole: PBMCs, B-cell-depleted T cells, or T cells were the source of the cDNA or gDNA that made up the material.

The germline V gene encodes CDR1 SGHTA and CDR2 FQGNSA. The junction had 17 bases not matched to a gene; V was cut back by 6 bases and J by 4 bases. The CDR3 has 17 amino acids. Authors' methods: Nucleated cell counts were estimated from reference gene primer amplification. Only in-frame clones appear in the TCRdb table, and some are missing; sequencing was by immunoSEQ multiplex PCR. V and J calls and clone size are given by that table; D and trimming were obtained from the DNA. This table holds approximately 670,000 clones, around 89% found once. V usage is TRBV7-2 and J usage is TRBJ1-2, with TRBD1 matching over 7 bases. Sequenced: peripheral blood. The TCR was taken from a woman aged 18-29 years with acute or convalescent COVID-19. The CDR3 DNA follows: TGTGCCAGCAGTTCCGGGGGAAGGACAGGCCGCAGCTATGGCTACACCTTC. This encodes CASSSGGRTGRSYGYTF.